These 16 T cell receptor beta chains share one sample of origin, sequenced in a study of T cell responses to AZD1222 COVID-19 vaccine. The repertoire was sequenced with immunoSEQ multiplex PCR; TCRdb's copy has only in-frame clones and lacks some. The data contain roughly 100,000 clones, more than 90% of them singletons. The sample was peripheral blood, taken on day 0 of AZD1222 vaccination. The receptor set was obtained from an adult in good health.

This clone was counted between two and nine times. V usage is TRBV11-3 and J usage is TRBJ1-2; D gene ambiguous. The germline V gene has CDR1 SGHNT and CDR2 YENEEA. CDR3 size: 15 residues. V lost 1 base to trimming and J lost 0 bases, with 9 bases between them. The CDR3 DNA is TGTGCCAGCAGCTTAGTACCCCCTGCTAACTATGGCTACACCTTC. Translation gives CASSLVPPANYGYTF.

The chain couples TRBV5-4 to TRBJ2-5, with D possibly being TRBD2 (6 bases). There are 16 residues in the CDR3. Germline V lookup: CDR1 SGHNT, CDR2 YYREEE (reference sequence). Trimming took off 0 bases at V and 4 bases at J, with 16 bases between the two ends. CDR3 coding DNA: TGTGCCAGCAGCTTGGAGGGTGGAGGGTGGGGAGAGACCCAGTACTTC. Its protein product is CASSLEGGGWGETQYF.

The chain is built from TRBV15 and TRBJ2-2; weak D call: TRBD1 (5 bases). The germline gives CDR1 LNHNV, CDR2 YYDKDF (reference sequence). This CDR3 has 13 amino acids. The CDR3 sequence is CAARWGDTGELFF. The DNA for the CDR3 is TGTGCTGCCAGGTGGGGCGACACCGGGGAGCTGTTTTTT.

The DNA of the CDR3 is TGTGCCAGCAGCCAAGTAGCGGGAGAAGGTAATGAGCAGTTCTTC. It codes for CASSQVAGEGNEQFF. The chain combines TRBV3-1 (or the pseudogene TRBV3-2) with TRBJ2-1, with 9 bases aligning to TRBD2. The CDR3 is 15 amino acids. Per the germline V gene, CDR1 is LGHDT and CDR2 is YNNKEL (reference sequence). With V trimmed by 1 base and J by 7 bases, 5 bases remained unmatched.

The rearrangement joins TRBV29-1 to TRBJ2-3; TRBD2 aligns across 12 bases. J lost 0 bases, V lost 7 bases, and 2 bases had no gene match. The V gene's germline CDR1 is SQVTM and CDR2 ANQGSEA. The CDR3 sequence is 14 residues long. CDR3 in DNA: TGCAGCGGGCTAGCGGGGGGGAGCACAGATACGCAGTATTTT. Translated: CSGLAGGSTDTQYF.

The chain joins TRBV6-2 or TRBV6-3 to TRBJ2-3; 8 bases line up with TRBD2. The germline gives CDR1 MNHEY, CDR2 SVGEGT. The V gene end was trimmed by 2 bases and the J gene end by 1 base; junction bases not matched to a gene: 11. CDR3 length: 18 residues. DNA of the CDR3: TGTGCCAGCAGTTACCGGGGGGGGGCGCGGGGCCGCACAGATACGCAGTATTTT. It yields the protein CASSYRGGARGRTDTQYF.

This chain joins TRBV28 and TRBJ1-6; D is unclear. This CDR3 is 15 amino acids long. Germline lookup yields CDR1 MDHEN and CDR2 SYDVKM. Trimming removed 1 base from V and 3 bases from J, with 7 bases in between. CDR3 protein: CASSLSRGYNSPLHF. The CDR3 region has the DNA TGTGCCAGCAGTTTATCGCGGGGCTATAATTCACCCCTCCACTTT.

The chain is built from TRBV30 and TRBJ1-1; D is ambiguous. The CDR3 length is 10 residues. Trimming cost V 5 bases and J 5 bases, with 6 bases left between them. Germline CDR1 GTSNPN, CDR2 SVGIG (reference sequence). CDR3 sequence (DNA): TGTGCCTGGGGAGAGACTGAAGCTTTCTTT. It is translated as CAWGETEAFF.

The chain has TRBV6-2 or TRBV6-3 and TRBJ2-5; unclear D gene. Trimming left V 2 bases short and J 0 bases short, with 4 bases between. The CDR3 runs 13 residues. Germline values: CDR1 MNHEY, CDR2 SVGEGT. As DNA, the CDR3 is TGTGCCAGCAGTTACCGGTACCAAGAGACCCAGTACTTC. This codes for CASSYRYQETQYF.

The rearrangement joins TRBV27 to TRBJ1-2; D perhaps matches TRBD1 (5 bases). CDR1 MNHEY and CDR2 SMNVEV come from the germline V gene (reference sequence). V lost 2 bases to trimming and J lost 4 bases, with 14 bases between them. CDR3 length: 15 residues. CDR3 in amino acids: CASSLGGPTLYGYTF. The CDR3 DNA is TGTGCCAGCAGTTTAGGGGGACCTACCCTCTATGGCTACACCTTC.

The J gene is TRBJ1-3, the V gene TRBV5-1; no reliable D call. V was trimmed by 0 bases and J by 0 bases, leaving 7 bases between them. This CDR3 comprises 15 residues. The germline gives CDR1 SGHRS, CDR2 YFSETQ. CDR3 DNA: TGCGCCAGCAGCTTGGTTGGAGGCTCTGGAAACACCATATATTTT. Translating it yields CASSLVGGSGNTIYF.

The gene calls are TRBV2 and TRBJ1-5; no firm D call. The germline CDR1 and CDR2 sequences are SNHLY and FYNNEI. The CDR3 has 11 residues. V gave up 5 bases and J gave up 6 bases, with 5 bases separating them. The CDR3 coding sequence is TGTGCCAGCAGTCAAGGTCAGCCCCAGCATTTT. This sequence encodes CASSQGQPQHF.

This clone was detected only a few times. The V and J genes are TRBV4-3 and TRBJ1-1, with a tentative D call TRBD1 (6 bases). Germline CDR1 and CDR2: LGHNA and YSLEER. Between the trimmed V and J ends, which lost 2 bases and 6 bases, there was a span of 13 bases. The CDR3 covers 14 residues. CDR3 bases: TGCGCCAGCAGCCAAAGCAGGGGCAACTCTGAAGCTTTCTTT. Translation: CASSQSRGNSEAFF.

The V gene is TRBV7-9, the J gene TRBJ2-1; the match to TRBD1 covers 7 bases. V dropped 5 bases and J dropped 0; count of bases not matched to a gene: 1. CDR3 length: 14 residues. Germline-derived CDR1 and CDR2 are SEHNR and FQNEAQ (reference sequence). The CDR3 nucleotides read TGTGCCAGCAGCCGGACAGGCTCCTACAATGAGCAGTTCTTC. Protein: CASSRTGSYNEQFF.

V gene TRBV2 combines with J gene TRBJ1-5; D remains ambiguous. This CDR3 has 15 amino acids. Germline CDR1 SNHLY, CDR2 FYNNEI. V lost 0 bases and J 5 bases, leaving 11 bases between the germline ends. The CDR3 bases are TGTGCCAGCAGTGAAGCGCGGGCAAAGGATCAGCCCCAGCATTTT. Encoded protein: CASSEARAKDQPQHF.

This clone was observed a handful of times. The CDR3 nucleotides are TGTGCCAGCAGTTTATTTCGCAGGGCAGAGACCCAGTACTTC. Translating gives CASSLFRRAETQYF. This chain links TRBV28 with TRBJ2-5, with D possibly TRBD1 on 5 matching bases. The V end was cut by 1 base, the J end by 4 bases, with 10 bases between. CDR1 MDHEN and CDR2 SYDVKM come from the germline V gene. The CDR3 is 14 amino acids.